These 30 T cell receptor beta chains share one sample of origin, sequenced in a study of breast tumors, draining lymph nodes, adjacent tissues. Each CDR3 protein gets one entry after TCRdb re-called the multiplex PCR reads with MiXCR. The data hold 180,000 or so distinct CDR3 sequences, with roughly 31% observed a single time. The lymph nodes were axillary draining lymph nodes from breast cancer patients. The sequenced material came from axillary lymph node tissue. Receptors originate from a female donor with breast cancer. Some clones in this sample may be carry-over from other donors' samples.

This clonotype was found many times. The chain couples TRBV6-2 or TRBV6-3 to TRBJ2-7; 12 bases align to TRBD1. The CDR3 is made up of 15 amino acids. CDR1 is MNHEY and CDR2 is SVGEGT in the germline V gene. Germline trimming cut 2 bases from V and 7 bases from J; bases unmatched to any gene: 6. The CDR3 reads CASSYGDRGPDEQYF. In DNA, the CDR3 is TGTGCCAGCAGTTACGGGGACAGGGGGCCGGATGAGCAGTACTTC.

This clonotype showed up many times. The chain combines TRBV5-1 with TRBJ2-3; 7 bases fit TRBD2. Germline V lookup: CDR1 SGHRS, CDR2 YFSETQ. V shed 4 bases, J shed 3 bases, and the junction held 5 bases outside the gene matches. There are 14 residues in the CDR3. Here the CDR3 DNA reads TGCGCCAGCAGCGTAGGGGAGGGGACAGATACGCAGTATTTT. It yields the protein CASSVGEGTDTQYF.

The rearrangement uses TRBV3-2 and TRBJ1-3; TRBD1 was called by the table and not checked on the DNA. TRBV3-2 is a pseudogene. This CDR3 is 15 amino acids long. The CDR3 loop is CARLYRGCSGNTIYF. CDR3 nucleotides: TGTGCCAGGTTATACAGGGGCTGTAGTGGAAACACCATATATTTT.

This clonotype was picked up many times. V usage is TRBV29-1 and J usage is TRBJ1-2; 8 bases match TRBD1. The CDR3 is 14 amino acids. CDR1 and CDR2 from the germline V gene are SQVTM and ANQGSEA. After removal of 6 bases from V and 3 bases from J, the junction contained 9 bases not matched to a gene. CDR3: CSVRPGGADYGYTF. DNA of the CDR3: TGCAGCGTGCGCCCAGGGGGCGCTGACTATGGCTACACCTTC.

Of note for this clonotype: This sequence may be a read error, since a much larger clone differs from it by one base. The rearrangement joins TRBV20-1 to TRBJ2-1; the D gene could be TRBD1 or TRBD2 (5 bases each). The CDR3 consists of 14 residues. Germline CDR1 reads DFQATT; CDR2 reads SNEGSKA (reference sequence). The DNA for the CDR3 is TGCAGTGCTGACCGGGACCACATATACACTGAGCAGTTCTTC. As protein: CSADRDHIYTEQFF.

The chain has TRBV10-1 and TRBJ2-1; D gene unclear. CDR1 WNHNN and CDR2 SYGVQD come from the germline V gene (reference sequence). The CDR3 spans 14 residues. V shed 2 bases and J shed 4 bases, with 9 bases lying between them. CDR3 protein: CASSESRAYNEQFF. CDR3 DNA sequence: TGCGCCAGCAGTGAGAGTAGGGCGTACAATGAGCAGTTCTTC.

V usage is TRBV19 and J usage is TRBJ1-5, with D unclear. The CDR3 loop spans 12 amino acids. Trimming stripped 2 bases from V and 3 bases from J, with 2 bases between. Germline CDR1 reads LNHDA; CDR2 reads SQIVND (reference sequence). CDR3 protein: CASSIFNQPQHF. In DNA, the CDR3 is TGTGCCAGTAGTATATTCAATCAGCCCCAGCATTTT.

This clonotype has a count of ten or more. The chain is built from TRBV30 and TRBJ2-5; D may be TRBD2 (6 bases). Germline lookup yields CDR1 GTSNPN and CDR2 SVGIG (reference sequence). Trimming left V 8 bases short and J 4 bases short, with 17 bases between. The length of the CDR3 is 13 residues. CDR3 sequence: CAGGRDESETQYF. The CDR3 bases are TGTGCCGGAGGGCGTGACGAGTCAGAGACCCAGTACTTC.

The V and J genes are TRBV20-1 and TRBJ2-4; TRBD2 is a possible D gene (5 bases). Germline lookup yields CDR1 DFQATT and CDR2 SNEGSKA (reference sequence). V was pared by 2 bases and J by 3 bases, with 8 bases between. This CDR3 has 13 residues. CDR3 nucleotides: TGCAGTGCTAGATTTCGGGGCAAAAACATTCAGTACTTC. This gives the protein CSARFRGKNIQYF.

Details on this clonotype: One base away lies a much larger clone, so this may be a sequencing read error. The chain carries TRBV6-6 and TRBJ2-5, with 10 nucleotides matching TRBD2. From germline, CDR1 is MNHNY and CDR2 SVGAGI (reference sequence). V shed 5 bases, J shed 4 bases, and the junction held 10 bases outside the gene matches. There are 16 residues in the CDR3. The CDR3 reads CASSASSGGMGETQYF. The CDR3 region has the DNA TGTGCCAGCAGTGCCTCTAGCGGGGGAATGGGAGAGACCCAGTACTTC.

V is TRBV7-2 and J is TRBJ2-7; TRBD2 agrees at 7 bases. The CDR3 sequence is 14 residues long. Looked up from germline, CDR1 is SGHTA and CDR2 is FQGNSA. V lost 4 bases to trimming and J lost 7 bases; unmatched junction nucleotides: 10. DNA of the CDR3: TGTGCCAGCAGCTACTCCCGGACTAGAGGTGAGCAGTACTTC. The encoded protein is CASSYSRTRGEQYF.

The genes are TRBV5-1 and TRBJ1-1, with D uncertain. V was shortened by 6 bases and J by 2 bases, with 14 bases between the two germline ends. Germline assignment: CDR1 SGHRS and CDR2 YFSETQ. CDR3 length: 14 amino acids. The CDR3 nucleotides are TGCGCCAGCACATTGGGGTCTCTAAACACTGAAGCTTTCTTT. Encoded protein: CASTLGSLNTEAFF.

The J gene is TRBJ2-1, the V gene TRBV29-1, with 12 bases lining up with TRBD2. The J segment lost 8 bases and the V segment lost 8 bases, leaving 10 bases of the junction unmatched. Germline assignment: CDR1 SQVTM and CDR2 ANQGSEA. The CDR3 runs to 14 residues. CDR3 loop: CSYRTSGAGDEQFF. CDR3 DNA sequence: TGCAGCTACCGGACTAGCGGGGCCGGGGATGAGCAGTTCTTC.

The chain couples TRBV5-1 to TRBJ2-2, with D possibly TRBD2 on 7 matching bases. The germline V gene has CDR1 SGHRS and CDR2 YFSETQ. V lost 0 bases and J 3 bases, leaving 12 bases between the germline ends. This CDR3 region has 16 residues. CDR3 region: CASSLVGGPYTGELFF. CDR3 nucleotide sequence: TGCGCCAGCAGCTTGGTCGGGGGGCCCTACACCGGGGAGCTGTTTTTT.

This clonotype was observed many times. The chain combines TRBV7-8 with TRBJ2-1; D remains unclear. Germline V gene sequence: CDR1 SGHVS, CDR2 FQNEAQ. The CDR3 spans 12 residues. Trimming cost V 5 bases and J 6 bases, with 8 bases left between them. The CDR3 nucleotides are TGTGCCAGCAGCCCCCGTCGCAATGAGCAGTTCTTC. It yields the protein CASSPRRNEQFF.

The rearrangement joins TRBV7-2 to TRBJ2-5; D not resolved. The V gene lost 3 bases and the J gene lost 5 bases, with 19 bases spanning the gap. From germline, CDR1 is SGHTA and CDR2 FQGNSA. The CDR3 consists of 16 residues. The CDR3 DNA reads TGTGCCAGCAGCTTGGTCGCTAGTTCCTACAATGAGACCCAGTACTTC. It codes for CASSLVASSYNETQYF.

This clonotype was recorded many times. The chain uses TRBV6-6 and TRBJ1-5; D unclear. There are 16 residues in the CDR3. V lost 6 bases, J lost 0 bases, and 15 bases lay in between. In germline, CDR1 is MNHNY, CDR2 SVGAGI (reference sequence). CDR3 nucleotides: TGTGCCAGCAGACGGATAGTGGAGAATAGCAATCAGCCCCAGCATTTT. Protein product: CASRRIVENSNQPQHF.

In this sample, this clonotype turned up a few times. The chain couples TRBV7-9 to TRBJ1-1; no definite D call. CDR1 is SEHNR and CDR2 is FQNEAQ in the germline V gene (reference sequence). The CDR3 is made up of 15 amino acids. V was pared by 1 base and J by 0 bases, with 9 bases between. CDR3 loop: CASSLGPGMNTEAFF. CDR3 bases: TGTGCCAGCAGCTTAGGGCCAGGTATGAACACTGAAGCTTTCTTT.

This clonotype occurred a few times. The J gene is TRBJ1-1, the V gene TRBV6-5; perhaps TRBD1 as D (5 bases). In germline, CDR1 is MNHEY, CDR2 SVGAGI. The germline V and J ends were trimmed by 8 bases and 0 bases, with 13 bases remaining between them. This CDR3 has 14 amino acids. The CDR3 DNA follows: TGTGCCAGCCATGGGGGACGGCTGAACACTGAAGCTTTCTTT. It codes for CASHGGRLNTEAFF.

This clonotype was seen repeatedly, ten times or more. The chain joins TRBV2 to TRBJ1-5; TRBD1 matches 10 bases. The V and J ends lost 4 bases and 4 bases, in that order; junction bases with no gene match: 4. The CDR3 spans 15 residues. Germline loops: CDR1 SNHLY, CDR2 FYNNEI. CDR3 in amino acids: CASSVGTGDNQPQHF. CDR3 nucleotides: TGTGCCAGCAGTGTCGGGACAGGGGATAATCAGCCCCAGCATTTT.

Ten or more counts support this clonotype. The rearrangement links TRBV2 to TRBJ1-2; 7 nucleotides match TRBD1. V shed 7 bases, J shed 8 bases, and the junction held 13 bases outside the gene matches. Germline V gives CDR1 SNHLY, CDR2 FYNNEI. The CDR3 spans 14 residues. The CDR3 is CASILTQGRGGYTF. CDR3 sequence (DNA): TGTGCCAGCATTCTGACACAGGGGAGGGGAGGCTACACCTTC.

This chain joins TRBV7-2 and TRBJ2-5; D might be TRBD2 (6 bases). V was trimmed by 6 bases and J by 3 bases, leaving 23 bases between them. The CDR3 has 17 amino acids. In germline, CDR1 is SGHTA, CDR2 FQGNSA. The chain's CDR3 is CASSPFRGVGGKETQYF. In nucleotides, the CDR3 is TGTGCCAGCAGTCCCTTTCGAGGGGTAGGAGGGAAAGAGACCCAGTACTTC.

This clonotype was counted ten times or more. J is TRBJ1-2 and V is TRBV2; D not certain. This CDR3 comprises 14 residues. Looked up from germline, CDR1 is SNHLY and CDR2 is FYNNEI. The V and J ends lost 1 base and 6 bases respectively, with 12 bases between them. CDR3 nucleotide sequence: TGTGCCAGCAGTGAAGGGAACATGAAAAATGGCTACACCTTC. It is translated as CASSEGNMKNGYTF.

For this clonotype: Lacking the conserved final phenylalanine or tryptophan, this CDR3 likely reflects a read error. This chain connects TRBV5-1 to TRBJ1-6; 11 bases align to TRBD1. This CDR3 is 14 amino acids long. Germline CDR1 and CDR2: SGHRS and YFSETQ. DNA of the CDR3: TGCACCAGCAGGGACAGGGGGGATAATTCCCCCCTCCACCTT. This encodes CTSRDRGDNSPLHL.

There are many counts of this clonotype. This sequence joins TRBV15 and TRBJ2-3; D unresolved. V was clipped by 3 bases and J by 6 bases, with 4 bases between them. Germline V CDR1 and CDR2: LNHNV, YYDKDF (reference sequence). CDR3 size: 11 residues. The CDR3 DNA reads TGTGCCACCAGCAGGGCGGATACGCAGTATTTT. Protein product: CATSRADTQYF.

The genes are TRBV4-2 and TRBJ1-1, with D unresolved. The CDR3 loop spans 14 amino acids. The ends were cut back, 1 base at V and 1 base at J, with 7 bases in the middle. CDR1 and CDR2 from the germline V gene are LGHNA and YNFKEQ. CDR3 in amino acids: CASSQAIQNTEAFF. CDR3 nucleotide sequence: TGTGCCAGCAGCCAAGCGATCCAGAACACTGAAGCTTTCTTT.

This clonotype was observed at least ten times. This chain uses TRBV6-1 with TRBJ2-7, with TRBD1 identical over 7 bases. The CDR3 runs to 15 residues. Germline V lookup: CDR1 MNHNS, CDR2 SASEGT. The V gene end was trimmed by 5 bases and the J gene end by 1 base; junction bases not matched to a gene: 8. This CDR3 is CASSMTGLLSYEQYF. As DNA, the CDR3 is TGTGCCAGCAGTATGACAGGGCTACTGTCCTACGAGCAGTACTTC.

A remark on this clonotype: It is unclear where the CDR3 begins or ends on the DNA, so no DNA is shown, and the CDR3 is as TCRdb lists it. V and J are TRBV6-5 and TRBJ2-7; the D call of TRBD1 is as the table states it, not checked on the DNA. CDR1 is MNHEY and CDR2 is SVGAGI in the germline V gene. The CDR3 is 23 amino acids long, termini counted. CDR3 sequence reads: CASSYSALYLCASSKGQGYEQYF.

This chain links TRBV30 with TRBJ1-5; TRBD1 matches at 10 bases. Germline V CDR1 and CDR2: GTSNPN, SVGIG (reference sequence). The CDR3 length is 17 residues. V shed 1 base and J 0 bases; nucleotides not matched to a gene: 6. CDR3 loop: CAWSGERTGGSNQPQHF. CDR3 nucleotide sequence: TGTGCCTGGAGTGGAGAAAGGACAGGGGGTAGCAATCAGCCCCAGCATTTT.

The table lists this clonotype with many counts. V is TRBV3-1 and J is TRBJ1-3; 7 nucleotides agree with TRBD1. The CDR3 sequence is 13 residues long. J lost 4 bases, V lost 7 bases, and 4 bases had no gene match. From germline, CDR1 is LGHDT and CDR2 YNNKEL (reference sequence). The CDR3: CASTPGQGNTIYF. In nucleotides, the CDR3 is TGTGCCAGCACCCCGGGACAGGGAAACACCATATATTTT.